This is a list of T cell receptor beta chains from one sample in a study of blood T cell repertoires in COVID-19. Some clones are missing from TCRdb's copy, which holds only in-frame ones; the method was immunoSEQ multiplex PCR. The profile shows roughly 190,000 clones, approximately 85% of them singletons. Sample: peripheral blood. The receptors were sampled from a woman in her sixties with acute or convalescent COVID-19. CDR3s include the opening cysteine and the closing phenylalanine or tryptophan. Fields, in order: J gene, V gene, D gene, clone size, CDR3 protein, CDR3 DNA. D genes are given only for firm matches. Clone size is shown for a subset of rows, as once, few, many or a class of expanded clone.

J gene: TRBJ2-1; V gene: TRBV30; D gene: NA; clone size: few; CDR3 protein: CAWSEGVYEQFF; CDR3 DNA: TGTGCCTGGAGTGAGGGAGTTTATGAGCAGTTCTTC
J gene: TRBJ2-2; V gene: TRBV5-5; D gene: TRBD2; clone size: NA; CDR3 protein: CASSLTSGRGGGELFF; CDR3 DNA: TGTGCCAGCAGCCTGACTAGCGGGAGAGGAGGCGGGGAGCTGTTTTTT
J gene: TRBJ1-2; V gene: TRBV5-5; D gene: NA; clone size: NA; CDR3 protein: CASSLQVFYGYTF; CDR3 DNA: TGTGCCAGCAGCCTACAGGTTTTCTATGGCTACACCTTC
J gene: TRBJ1-2; V gene: TRBV29-1; D gene: TRBD1; clone size: NA; CDR3 protein: CSADRAQYGYTF; CDR3 DNA: TGCAGCGCCGACAGGGCCCAATATGGCTACACCTTC
J gene: TRBJ2-4; V gene: TRBV2; D gene: TRBD2; clone size: NA; CDR3 protein: CASSERASGIKNIQYF; CDR3 DNA: TGTGCCAGCAGTGAACGGGCTAGCGGGATAAAAAACATTCAGTACTTC
J gene: TRBJ1-1; V gene: TRBV30; D gene: NA; clone size: few; CDR3 protein: CAWSVGHNTEAFF; CDR3 DNA: TGTGCCTGGAGTGTGGGACACAACACTGAAGCTTTCTTT
J gene: TRBJ1-3; V gene: TRBV18; D gene: NA; clone size: NA; CDR3 protein: CASSLPTAGSGNTIYF; CDR3 DNA: TGTGCCAGCTCACTTCCGACGGCAGGGTCCGGAAACACCATATATTTT
J gene: TRBJ2-1; V gene: TRBV11-3; D gene: TRBD1; clone size: NA; CDR3 protein: CASSLTGNDNEQFF; CDR3 DNA: TGTGCCAGCAGCTTGACAGGGAACGACAATGAGCAGTTCTTC
J gene: TRBJ1-1; V gene: TRBV2; D gene: NA; clone size: NA; CDR3 protein: CASSVDRPQGNTEAFF; CDR3 DNA: TGTGCCAGCAGTGTAGACAGGCCCCAGGGGAACACTGAAGCTTTCTTT
J gene: TRBJ2-7; V gene: TRBV4-1; D gene: TRBD2; clone size: NA; CDR3 protein: CASSPRGGTYEQYF; CDR3 DNA: TGCGCCAGCAGCCCTCGCGGGGGTACCTACGAGCAGTACTTC
J gene: TRBJ1-1; V gene: TRBV18; D gene: NA; clone size: NA; CDR3 protein: CASSLGQEAFF; CDR3 DNA: TGTGCCAGCTCCCTGGGACAAGAAGCTTTCTTT
J gene: TRBJ1-1; V gene: TRBV9; D gene: NA; clone size: NA; CDR3 protein: CASSVGALAEAFF; CDR3 DNA: TGTGCCAGCAGCGTAGGGGCGTTAGCTGAAGCTTTCTTT
J gene: TRBJ2-7; V gene: TRBV5-1; D gene: NA; clone size: NA; CDR3 protein: CASSWVTPPRDEQYF; CDR3 DNA: TGCGCCAGCAGCTGGGTGACACCACCCCGAGACGAGCAGTACTTC
J gene: TRBJ1-2; V gene: TRBV3-1/TRBV3-2; D gene: TRBD1; clone size: once; CDR3 protein: CASSPGTGPANYGYTF; CDR3 DNA: TGTGCCAGCAGCCCGGGGACAGGCCCGGCTAACTATGGCTACACCTTC
J gene: TRBJ1-1; V gene: TRBV5-5; D gene: NA; clone size: few; CDR3 protein: CASSPAPTVNTEAFF; CDR3 DNA: TGTGCCAGCAGCCCCGCCCCGACAGTGAACACTGAAGCTTTCTTT
J gene: TRBJ2-2; V gene: TRBV7-9; D gene: TRBD2; clone size: NA; CDR3 protein: CASTSGLAGTGELFF; CDR3 DNA: TGTGCCAGCACTTCGGGACTAGCGGGCACCGGGGAGCTGTTTTTT
J gene: TRBJ1-1; V gene: TRBV7-2; D gene: NA; clone size: NA; CDR3 protein: CASSSAGGWWAFF; CDR3 DNA: TGTGCCAGCAGCTCAGCCGGCGGATGGTGGGCTTTCTTT
J gene: TRBJ2-7; V gene: TRBV6-5; D gene: NA; clone size: NA; CDR3 protein: CASRRDSSSSYEQYF; CDR3 DNA: TGTGCCAGCAGGCGGGACAGCTCGAGCTCCTACGAGCAGTACTTC
J gene: TRBJ2-1; V gene: TRBV29-1; D gene: TRBD2; clone size: NA; CDR3 protein: CSVTGTSGLNNEQFF; CDR3 DNA: TGCAGCGTTACCGGGACTAGCGGCCTTAACAATGAGCAGTTCTTC
J gene: TRBJ2-5; V gene: TRBV28; D gene: NA; clone size: NA; CDR3 protein: CASSLSSSAGARETQYF; CDR3 DNA: TGTGCCAGCAGTTTATCGAGTTCGGCAGGGGCTCGAGAGACCCAGTACTTC
J gene: TRBJ2-2; V gene: TRBV7-3; D gene: TRBD2; clone size: NA; CDR3 protein: CASSPQGGGPRELFF; CDR3 DNA: TGTGCCAGCAGCCCCCAGGGCGGGGGGCCCCGGGAGCTGTTTTTT
J gene: TRBJ2-2; V gene: TRBV19; D gene: NA; clone size: NA; CDR3 protein: CASKSRRPNTGELFF; CDR3 DNA: TGTGCCAGTAAATCGCGGCGCCCGAACACCGGGGAGCTGTTTTTT
J gene: TRBJ2-1; V gene: TRBV12-3/TRBV12-4; D gene: NA; clone size: once; CDR3 protein: CASSTTTYNEQFF; CDR3 DNA: TGTGCCAGCAGTACTACTACCTACAATGAGCAGTTCTTC
J gene: TRBJ2-7; V gene: TRBV15; D gene: NA; clone size: NA; CDR3 protein: CATSPRGDSYEQYF; CDR3 DNA: TGTGCCACCAGCCCCCGGGGTGATAGCTACGAGCAGTACTTC
J gene: TRBJ1-1; V gene: TRBV29-1; D gene: TRBD1; clone size: NA; CDR3 protein: CSVPGTVLNTEAFF; CDR3 DNA: TGCAGCGTACCCGGGACAGTTTTGAACACTGAAGCTTTCTTT
J gene: TRBJ2-2; V gene: TRBV30; D gene: NA; clone size: NA; CDR3 protein: CAWNEESTGELFF; CDR3 DNA: TGTGCCTGGAACGAAGAGAGCACCGGGGAGCTGTTTTTT
J gene: TRBJ2-3; V gene: TRBV27; D gene: TRBD1; clone size: NA; CDR3 protein: CASSPQTGGEGTQYF; CDR3 DNA: TGTGCCAGCAGTCCCCAAACAGGGGGCGAGGGTACGCAGTATTTT
J gene: TRBJ1-1; V gene: TRBV29-1; D gene: NA; clone size: NA; CDR3 protein: CSAASGNTEAFF; CDR3 DNA: TGCAGCGCAGCTTCTGGGAACACTGAAGCTTTCTTT
J gene: TRBJ2-1; V gene: TRBV6-5; D gene: TRBD2; clone size: NA; CDR3 protein: CASSLSFGTSGEQFF; CDR3 DNA: TGTGCCAGCAGCTTGTCCTTTGGGACTAGCGGTGAGCAGTTCTTC
J gene: TRBJ1-1; V gene: TRBV20-1; D gene: NA; clone size: NA; CDR3 protein: CSSTVNTEAFF; CDR3 DNA: TGCTCTAGCACGGTAAACACTGAAGCTTTCTTT
J gene: TRBJ1-5; V gene: TRBV3-1/TRBV3-2; D gene: NA; clone size: NA; CDR3 protein: CASSQEGRRQHF; CDR3 DNA: TGTGCCAGCAGCCAAGAAGGCAGGCGTCAGCATTTT
J gene: TRBJ1-1; V gene: TRBV13; D gene: NA; clone size: NA; CDR3 protein: CASSLGGMNTEAFF; CDR3 DNA: TGTGCCAGCAGCTTAGGGGGCATGAACACTGAAGCTTTCTTT
J gene: TRBJ2-7; V gene: TRBV5-1; D gene: NA; clone size: once; CDR3 protein: CASSPSGLPYEQYF; CDR3 DNA: TGCGCCAGCAGCCCTTCGGGACTCCCCTACGAGCAGTACTTC
J gene: TRBJ1-5; V gene: TRBV2; D gene: TRBD1; clone size: NA; CDR3 protein: CASSEADRGSNQPQHF; CDR3 DNA: TGTGCCAGCAGTGAAGCGGACAGGGGAAGCAATCAGCCCCAGCATTTT
J gene: TRBJ2-1; V gene: TRBV5-4; D gene: TRBD2; clone size: NA; CDR3 protein: CASSLEAGGPNEQFF; CDR3 DNA: TGTGCCAGCAGCTTGGAAGCGGGAGGGCCCAATGAGCAGTTCTTC
J gene: TRBJ2-6; V gene: TRBV6-5; D gene: TRBD2; clone size: NA; CDR3 protein: CATASGSSGANVLTF; CDR3 DNA: TGTGCCACCGCTAGCGGGAGCTCTGGGGCCAACGTCCTGACTTTC
J gene: TRBJ1-4; V gene: TRBV10-3; D gene: NA; clone size: NA; CDR3 protein: CAISYWATTNEKLFF; CDR3 DNA: TGTGCCATCAGTTATTGGGCAACAACTAATGAAAAACTGTTTTTT
J gene: TRBJ1-3; V gene: TRBV4-2; D gene: NA; clone size: NA; CDR3 protein: CASSQDSRGTIYF; CDR3 DNA: TGTGCCAGCAGCCAAGATAGTAGGGGGACCATATATTTT
J gene: TRBJ1-6; V gene: TRBV11-2; D gene: TRBD1; clone size: NA; CDR3 protein: CASDGTGGSPLHF; CDR3 DNA: TGTGCCAGCGACGGGACAGGGGGTTCACCCCTCCACTTT
J gene: TRBJ1-2; V gene: TRBV5-5; D gene: NA; clone size: NA; CDR3 protein: CASSLSSGYGYTF; CDR3 DNA: TGTGCCAGCAGCTTGTCTTCAGGCTATGGCTACACCTTC
J gene: TRBJ2-1; V gene: TRBV4-1; D gene: TRBD1; clone size: NA; CDR3 protein: CASSQAGTGGTYNEQFF; CDR3 DNA: TGCGCCAGCAGCCAAGCTGGGACAGGGGGAACCTACAATGAGCAGTTCTTC
J gene: TRBJ2-5; V gene: TRBV5-3; D gene: NA; clone size: NA; CDR3 protein: CARSSSPLRGTQYF; CDR3 DNA: TGTGCCAGAAGCAGCTCCCCCTTAAGGGGGACCCAGTACTTC
J gene: TRBJ1-1; V gene: TRBV11-1; D gene: NA; clone size: NA; CDR3 protein: CASSEQGTEAFF; CDR3 DNA: TGTGCCAGCAGCGAACAGGGTACTGAAGCTTTCTTT
J gene: TRBJ2-1; V gene: TRBV19; D gene: NA; clone size: NA; CDR3 protein: CATSKRGYNEQFF; CDR3 DNA: TGTGCCACCTCTAAAAGGGGGTACAATGAGCAGTTCTTC
J gene: TRBJ1-2; V gene: TRBV7-9; D gene: NA; clone size: NA; CDR3 protein: CASSGAGDLMGYTF; CDR3 DNA: TGTGCCAGCAGCGGGGCAGGGGACCTGATGGGCTACACCTTC
J gene: TRBJ1-2; V gene: TRBV3-1/TRBV3-2; D gene: NA; clone size: NA; CDR3 protein: CASSQVTGSEGYTF; CDR3 DNA: TGTGCCAGCAGCCAAGTAACAGGGTCGGAAGGCTACACCTTC
J gene: TRBJ1-2; V gene: TRBV2; D gene: TRBD1; clone size: NA; CDR3 protein: CASSVDRAAYGYTF; CDR3 DNA: TGTGCCAGCAGTGTGGACAGGGCCGCCTATGGCTACACCTTC
J gene: TRBJ1-5; V gene: TRBV7-6; D gene: NA; clone size: few; CDR3 protein: CASSLVGSGNQPQHF; CDR3 DNA: TGTGCCAGCAGCTTAGTGGGTTCGGGTAATCAGCCCCAGCATTTT
J gene: TRBJ2-3; V gene: TRBV28; D gene: NA; clone size: NA; CDR3 protein: CASRTTDTQYF; CDR3 DNA: TGTGCCAGCCGCACTACTGATACGCAGTATTTT
J gene: TRBJ1-6; V gene: TRBV11-3; D gene: NA; clone size: NA; CDR3 protein: CASSPGPPANNSPLHF; CDR3 DNA: TGTGCCAGCAGCCCCGGTCCCCCAGCGAATAATTCACCCCTCCACTTT
J gene: TRBJ2-2; V gene: TRBV6-5; D gene: TRBD2; clone size: NA; CDR3 protein: CASSSGTSVPGELFF; CDR3 DNA: TGTGCCAGCAGTAGCGGGACTAGCGTCCCCGGGGAGCTGTTTTTT